This TCR beta chain stems from a study of cytomegalovirus exposure and HLA in healthy donors. Overall study results and limits: Evidence from a later analysis indicated that most CMV-associated TCR beta chains looked HLA-restricted.

Trimming left V 4 bases short and J 1 base short, with 10 bases between. CDR3 size: 15 residues. Germline V lookup: CDR1 SEHNR, CDR2 FQNEAQ (reference sequence). This PCR relied on a set of 60 Vbeta primers and 13 Jbeta primers. The assay was immunoSEQ multiplex PCR, and TCRdb's table has in-frame clones only and misses some. The table lists more than 100,000 clones, over 70% of them singletons. This clone was observed a few times. Its antigen is unidentified. This chain uses TRBV7-9 with TRBJ2-2, with D tentatively TRBD1 (5 bases). The sequence derives from a woman between 40 and 55 years old in good health and CMV-seronegative. The sequenced sample consisted of PBMCs. CDR3 protein: CASSSQDLNTGELFF. In DNA form, the CDR3 reads TGTGCCAGCAGCTCACAGGATTTGAACACCGGGGAGCTGTTTTTT.